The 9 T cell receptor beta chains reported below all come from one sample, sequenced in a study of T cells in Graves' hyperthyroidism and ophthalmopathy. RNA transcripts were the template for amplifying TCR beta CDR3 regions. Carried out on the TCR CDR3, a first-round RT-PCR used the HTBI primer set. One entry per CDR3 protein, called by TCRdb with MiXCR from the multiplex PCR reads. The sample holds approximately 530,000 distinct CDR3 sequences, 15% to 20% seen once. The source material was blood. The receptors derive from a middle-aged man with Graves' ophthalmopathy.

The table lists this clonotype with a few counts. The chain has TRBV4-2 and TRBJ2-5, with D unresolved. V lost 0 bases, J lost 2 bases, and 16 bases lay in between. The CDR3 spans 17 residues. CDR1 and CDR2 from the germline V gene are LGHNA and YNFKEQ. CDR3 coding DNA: TGTGCCAGCAGCCAAGATTTCAAGGCTACCCGTCAAGAGACCCAGTACTTC. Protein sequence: CASSQDFKATRQETQYF.

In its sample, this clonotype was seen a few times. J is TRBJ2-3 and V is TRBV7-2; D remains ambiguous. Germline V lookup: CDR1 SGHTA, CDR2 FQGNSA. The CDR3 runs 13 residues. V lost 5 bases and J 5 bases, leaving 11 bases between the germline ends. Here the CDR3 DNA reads TGTGCCAGCAGCCCTAAATATAGAGATACGCAGTATTTT. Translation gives CASSPKYRDTQYF.

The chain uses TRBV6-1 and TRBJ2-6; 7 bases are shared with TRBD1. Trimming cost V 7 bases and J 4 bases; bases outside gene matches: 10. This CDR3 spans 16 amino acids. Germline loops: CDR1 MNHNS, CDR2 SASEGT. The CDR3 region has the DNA TGTGCCAGCACAGGGGGTGGAGCTCTGGGGGCCAACGTCCTGACTTTC. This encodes CASTGGGALGANVLTF.

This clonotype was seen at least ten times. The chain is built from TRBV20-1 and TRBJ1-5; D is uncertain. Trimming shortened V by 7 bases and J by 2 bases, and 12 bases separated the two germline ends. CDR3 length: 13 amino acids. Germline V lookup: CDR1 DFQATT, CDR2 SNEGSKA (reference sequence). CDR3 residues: CSGRQTGNQPQHF. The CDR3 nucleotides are TGCAGTGGTCGCCAAACAGGCAATCAGCCCCAGCATTTT.

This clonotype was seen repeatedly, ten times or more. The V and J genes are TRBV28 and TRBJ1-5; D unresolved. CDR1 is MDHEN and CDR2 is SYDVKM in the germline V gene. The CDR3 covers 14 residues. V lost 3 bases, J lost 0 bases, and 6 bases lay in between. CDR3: CASSFRDSNQPQHF. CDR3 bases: TGTGCCAGCAGTTTCCGGGATAGCAATCAGCCCCAGCATTTT. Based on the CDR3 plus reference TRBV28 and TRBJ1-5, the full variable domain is DVKVTQSSRYLVKRTGEKVFLECVQDMDHENMFWYRQDPGLGLRLIYFSYDVKMKEKGDIPEGYSVSREKKERFSLILESASTNQTSMYLCASSFRDSNQPQHFGDGTRLSIL.

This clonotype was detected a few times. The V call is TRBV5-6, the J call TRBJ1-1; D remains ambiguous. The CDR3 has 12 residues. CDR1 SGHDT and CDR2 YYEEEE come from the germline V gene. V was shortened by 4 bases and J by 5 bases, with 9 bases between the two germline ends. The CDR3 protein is CASSLRLTEAFF. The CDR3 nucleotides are TGTGCCAGCAGCCTCAGACTGACTGAAGCTTTCTTT.

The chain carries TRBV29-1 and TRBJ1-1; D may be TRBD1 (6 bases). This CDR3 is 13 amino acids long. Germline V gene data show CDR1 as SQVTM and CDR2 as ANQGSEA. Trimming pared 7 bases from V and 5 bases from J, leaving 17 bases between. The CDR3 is CSAPWGGRTEAFF. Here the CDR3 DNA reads TGCAGCGCTCCCTGGGGGGGGCGAACTGAAGCTTTCTTT. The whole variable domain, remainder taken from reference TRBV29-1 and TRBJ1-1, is SAVISQKPSRDICQRGTSLTIQCQVDSQVTMMFWYRQQPGQSLTLIATANQGSEATYESGFVIDKFPISRPNLTFSTLTVSNMSPEDSSIYLCSAPWGGRTEAFFGQGTRLTVV.

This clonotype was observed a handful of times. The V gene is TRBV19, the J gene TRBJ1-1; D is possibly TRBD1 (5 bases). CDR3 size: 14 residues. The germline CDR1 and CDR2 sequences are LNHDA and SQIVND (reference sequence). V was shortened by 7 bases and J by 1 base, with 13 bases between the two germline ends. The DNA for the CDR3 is TGTGCCAGTATCGCGTCAGGGCGGAACACTGAAGCTTTCTTT. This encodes CASIASGRNTEAFF.

CDR3 protein: CASSSRQGRTEAFF. CDR3 coding DNA: TGTGCCAGCAGTTCCCGACAGGGTCGGACTGAAGCTTTCTTT. The genes are TRBV12-3 or TRBV12-4 and TRBJ1-1; TRBD1 matches 7 bases. With 4 bases clipped from V and 5 bases from J, the junction kept 7 bases outside the gene matches. This CDR3 is built from 14 residues.